The 26 T cell receptor beta chains below were found in one sample sequenced in a study of CD8+ T cells in alopecia areata. Sequencing used cDNA as its template, made by extracting RNA and reverse transcribing it. Repertoires were generated with immunoSEQ multiplex PCR, while TCRdb's copy carries only in-frame clones and drops some. Counted here are roughly 130,000 clones, roughly 61% occurring once; the ten biggest clones make up 4.5%. Sequenced here: CD4+ T cells sorted from blood, sampled at week 0. These receptors were taken from a human donor with alopecia areata.

The chain uses TRBV29-1 and TRBJ2-7; 12 nucleotides line up with TRBD1. V lost 6 bases and J lost 4; bases outside the gene matches: 4. The CDR3 spans 13 residues. Germline CDR1 is SQVTM and CDR2 is ANQGSEA. CDR3 sequence (DNA): TGCAGCGTGGGACAGGGGGCGGAATACGAGCAGTACTTC. Translating it yields CSVGQGAEYEQYF.

DNA of the CDR3: TGTGCCTGGAGTATCACAGGGCCGTTCTCCTACGAGCAGTACTTC. Protein product: CAWSITGPFSYEQYF. The chain recombines TRBV30 with TRBJ2-7, with D possibly TRBD1 on 6 matching bases. The CDR3 has 15 residues. Per germline, CDR1 GTSNPN and CDR2 SVGIG (reference sequence). The germline V and J ends were trimmed by 2 bases and 0 bases, with 14 bases remaining between them.

This clone showed up just once. The chain combines TRBV4-3 with TRBJ2-1, with D maybe TRBD1 (6 bases). The CDR3 loop spans 15 amino acids. Germline V gives CDR1 LGHNA, CDR2 YSLEER. Trimming shortened V by 2 bases and J by 3 bases, and 11 bases separated the two germline ends. CDR3 amino acids: CASSQPDRDYNEQFF. The DNA for the CDR3 is TGCGCCAGCAGCCAACCGGACAGAGACTACAATGAGCAGTTCTTC.

This clone was detected only a few times. V gene TRBV7-9 combines with J gene TRBJ2-1, with a possible D match to TRBD2 (5 bases). From germline, CDR1 is SEHNR and CDR2 FQNEAQ (reference sequence). This CDR3 contains 17 residues. V lost 2 bases to trimming and J lost 1 base, with 15 bases between them. Here the CDR3 DNA reads TGTGCCAGCAGCTTACTTGAGCGGACCACTTCCTACAATGAGCAGTTCTTC. This translates into CASSLLERTTSYNEQFF.

The chain has TRBV7-2 and TRBJ2-5; D is ambiguous. Near its end, the DNA agrees better with TRBJ2-7, so the J call may be wrong. Germline CDR1 reads SGHTA; CDR2 reads FQGNSA. CDR3 size: 12 residues. The CDR3: CASSLELYEQYF. The CDR3 DNA is TGTGCCAGCAGCTTAGAGCTTTACGAGCAGTACTTC.

This chain uses TRBV7-9 with TRBJ2-3, with D unclear. Trimming stripped 6 bases from V and 6 bases from J, with 7 bases between. The CDR3 contains 11 residues. Germline V gene lookup returns CDR1 SEHNR and CDR2 FQNEAQ (reference sequence). CDR3 coding DNA: TGTGCCAGCAGTCGTGGGGATACGCAGTATTTT. Translated, it gives CASSRGDTQYF.

The V gene is TRBV7-2, the J gene TRBJ2-7, with D perhaps matching TRBD2 (8 bases). Germline CDR1 and CDR2: SGHTA and FQGNSA. This CDR3 has 18 residues. V gave up 5 bases and J gave up 4 bases, with 27 bases separating them. The CDR3 sequence is CASSTRQGTSGFSYEQYF. The CDR3 nucleotides read TGTGCCAGCAGCACGCGACAGGGCACTAGCGGTTTCTCTTACGAGCAGTACTTC.

The chain recombines TRBV5-4 with TRBJ2-1; D not resolved. V was pared by 3 bases and J by 0 bases, with 10 bases between. This CDR3 comprises 15 residues. Germline loops: CDR1 SGHNT, CDR2 YYREEE (reference sequence). The DNA for the CDR3 is TGTGCCAGCAGCTCGAAACAAAACTCCTACAATGAGCAGTTCTTC. It translates to CASSSKQNSYNEQFF.

The chain is built from TRBV30 and TRBJ2-3; possible D gene TRBD1, 6 bases. Germline CDR1 and CDR2: GTSNPN and SVGIG (reference sequence). This CDR3 spans 14 amino acids. Trimming shortened V by 4 bases and J by 1 base, and 12 bases separated the two germline ends. CDR3: CAWNRNRGTDTQYF. CDR3 bases: TGTGCCTGGAACCGGAACAGGGGCACAGATACGCAGTATTTT.

This chain connects TRBV9 to TRBJ2-3, with 10 bases aligning to TRBD2. Germline CDR1 SGDLS, CDR2 YYNGEE. V was clipped by 2 bases and J by 2 bases; unmatched bases: 8. The CDR3 contains 17 residues. CDR3: CASSVGTSGANTDTQYF. CDR3 nucleotides: TGTGCCAGCAGCGTTGGTACTAGCGGGGCGAACACAGATACGCAGTATTTT.

The chain employs TRBV6-5 and TRBJ1-1; no definite D call. V gave up 2 bases and J gave up 7 bases, with 11 bases separating them. The CDR3 extends over 13 amino acids. CDR1 and CDR2 from the germline V gene are MNHEY and SVGAGI. The CDR3 region is CASSYRSEFEAFF. In DNA, the CDR3 is TGTGCCAGCAGTTACCGGTCGGAGTTTGAAGCTTTCTTT.

The J gene is TRBJ2-5, the V gene TRBV7-2; D might be TRBD2 (7 bases). The germline V and J ends were trimmed by 5 bases and 4 bases, with 17 bases remaining between them. There are 15 residues in the CDR3. Germline V gives CDR1 SGHTA, CDR2 FQGNSA. DNA of the CDR3: TGTGCCAGCAGCCCACGGGGCGGGGGCGGAGAGACCCAGTACTTC. Amino acids: CASSPRGGGGETQYF.

V usage is TRBV18 and J usage is TRBJ2-3, with 9 bases aligning to TRBD2. Germline lookup yields CDR1 KGHSH and CDR2 LQKENI. The CDR3 runs to 16 residues. V was pared by 2 bases and J by 5 bases, with 8 bases of the junction left unmatched. Written as DNA, the CDR3 is TGTGCCAGCTCACCATTGGCGGGAGGGCCGGAAGATACGCAGTATTTT. Residues: CASSPLAGGPEDTQYF.

The V gene is TRBV2, the J gene TRBJ2-5; TRBD1 is a possible D gene (6 bases). CDR1 is SNHLY and CDR2 is FYNNEI in the germline V gene. Deletions cut 6 bases from V and 4 bases from J, with 15 bases between. The CDR3 is 14 residues long. The CDR3 sequence is CASREEQGIETQYF. The CDR3 DNA is TGTGCCAGCAGGGAGGAACAGGGTATAGAGACCCAGTACTTC.

The rearrangement uses TRBV5-1 and TRBJ1-2; 8 positions agree with TRBD1. The junction had 11 bases not matched to a gene; V was cut back by 7 bases and J by 6 bases. CDR3 length: 14 residues. From germline, CDR1 is SGHRS and CDR2 YFSETQ. The chain's CDR3 is CASAPGDRYNGYTF. CDR3 DNA sequence: TGCGCCAGCGCCCCCGGGGACAGGTATAATGGCTACACCTTC.

This clone was counted only a few times. This chain links TRBV25-1 with TRBJ2-7; 8 bases map to TRBD2. Germline V gives CDR1 MGHDK, CDR2 SYGVNS. The length of the CDR3 is 14 residues. V shed 2 bases, J shed 0 bases, and the junction held 0 bases outside the gene matches. The CDR3 nucleotides are TGTGCCAGCAGTGAAGCGGGGGGCTCCTACGAGCAGTACTTC. Amino acids: CASSEAGGSYEQYF.

This chain links TRBV10-3 with TRBJ2-7; the D is unclear. Germline V gene lookup returns CDR1 ENHRY and CDR2 SYGVKD. The length of the CDR3 is 13 residues. Trimming shortened V by 4 bases and J by 3 bases, and 10 bases separated the two germline ends. The CDR3 nucleotides read TGTGCCATCAGTGCTCAGGTCGACTACGAGCAGTACTTC. Translated, it gives CAISAQVDYEQYF.

The sample holds one count of this clone. The rearrangement links TRBV5-4 to TRBJ2-5; D perhaps matches TRBD1 (5 bases). The germline gives CDR1 SGHNT, CDR2 YYREEE (reference sequence). The germline V and J ends were trimmed by 0 bases and 5 bases, with 14 bases remaining between them. The CDR3 has 15 residues. The CDR3 is CASSLETARAETQYF. The DNA of the CDR3 is TGTGCCAGCAGCTTGGAGACAGCGAGAGCGGAGACCCAGTACTTC.

The CDR3 sequence is CAISGHRSPFQYF. The CDR3 nucleotides read TGTGCCATCAGTGGCCATAGGTCGCCTTTTCAGTACTTC. This chain uses TRBV10-3 with TRBJ2-4, with D unclear. Looked up from germline, CDR1 is ENHRY and CDR2 is SYGVKD. The CDR3 loop spans 13 amino acids. With 4 bases removed from V and 11 bases from J, the gap between germline ends came to 15 bases.

The J gene is TRBJ1-3, the V gene TRBV20-1; D is ambiguous. Germline V gives CDR1 DFQATT, CDR2 SNEGSKA (reference sequence). The V and J ends lost 3 bases and 3 bases respectively, with 3 bases between them. This CDR3 has 11 residues. The CDR3 sequence: CSARVGNTIYF. The CDR3 DNA sequence: TGCAGTGCTAGGGTTGGAAACACCATATATTTT.

The CDR3 sequence: CASSLQGIFTDTQYF. Here the CDR3 DNA reads TGTGCCAGCAGTTTACAGGGGATTTTCACAGATACGCAGTATTTT. The chain uses TRBV27 and TRBJ2-3; tentative D call: TRBD1 (6 bases). The CDR3 extends over 15 amino acids. V was clipped by 2 bases and J by 2 bases, with 11 bases between them. Germline CDR1 and CDR2: MNHEY and SMNVEV (reference sequence).

CDR3 sequence reads: CASRGFMGSGYTF. The CDR3 nucleotides read TGTGCCAGCAGAGGATTTATGGGATCTGGCTACACCTTC. The rearrangement joins TRBV25-1 to TRBJ1-2, with D unresolved. The CDR3 consists of 13 residues. The germline V gene encodes CDR1 MGHDK and CDR2 SYGVNS. Between the trimmed V and J ends, which lost 6 bases and 7 bases, there was a span of 15 bases.

The V call is TRBV7-3, the J call TRBJ2-4; TRBD2 aligns across 7 bases. CDR1 is SGHTA, CDR2 FQGTGA, per germline. The CDR3 runs to 19 residues. V gave up 0 bases and J gave up 0 bases; unmatched junction bases: 11. CDR3 in amino acids: CASSLTSGDPLLAKNIQYF. The CDR3 bases are TGTGCCAGCAGCTTAACAAGCGGGGACCCCCTTCTAGCCAAAAACATTCAGTACTTC.

The V gene is TRBV6-5, the J gene TRBJ2-2; weak D call: TRBD1 (6 bases). Per the germline V gene, CDR1 is MNHEY and CDR2 is SVGAGI. Between the trimmed V and J ends, which lost 0 bases and 4 bases, there was a span of 12 bases. CDR3 length: 16 residues. CDR3 region: CASSYSRGVSTGELFF. CDR3 nucleotide sequence: TGTGCCAGCAGTTACTCCAGGGGAGTGAGCACCGGGGAGCTGTTTTTT.

The chain couples TRBV20-1 to TRBJ2-7; D is uncertain. V lost 3 bases and J 2 bases, leaving 5 bases between the germline ends. This CDR3 has 11 amino acids. The germline V gene encodes CDR1 DFQATT and CDR2 SNEGSKA (reference sequence). The CDR3 DNA reads TGCAGTGCTAGGAACCCCTACGAGCAGTACTTC. Translation gives CSARNPYEQYF.

V usage is TRBV9 and J usage is TRBJ2-2; no clear D gene. Per the germline V gene, CDR1 is SGDLS and CDR2 is YYNGEE. Trimming shortened V by 0 bases and J by 4 bases, and 13 bases separated the two germline ends. The CDR3 totals 16 residues. CDR3 sequence reads: CASSVGSSTATGELFF. The CDR3, as DNA: TGTGCCAGCAGCGTAGGATCCAGCACGGCCACCGGGGAGCTGTTTTTT.